These 10 T cell receptor beta chains share one sample of origin, sequenced in a study of response to subunit inactivated influenza vaccine (dated by TCRdb to between 2017 and 2018). The library was made by RT-PCR. TCRdb names Illumina HiSeq 2500 as the instrument used. The raw public reads went through TCRdb reprocessing: fastp at Q25, MiXCR clone calling, in-frame beta chains kept. Each CDR3 protein gets just one entry, which takes the most common genes and DNA from the rows behind it. For this sample the table gives approximately 570,000 distinct CDR3 sequences, of which under 9% were detected only once. Together, the top ten hold 10% to 15% of the sample. Sequences were derived from PBMCs from blood, sampled roughly 24 months after vaccination. The origin of the receptors is a man between 50 and 75 years old who received an inactivated influenza vaccine. Donor details come from another sample of the same person, matched by shared clones.

This clonotype turned up a few times. The chain is built from TRBV7-6 and TRBJ1-1; D remains ambiguous. V was clipped by 0 bases and J by 5 bases, with 10 bases between them. The CDR3 is made up of 14 amino acids. In germline, CDR1 is SGHVS, CDR2 FNYEAQ. The CDR3 DNA sequence: TGTGCCAGCAGCTTAGCTGTTGAGTCTACTGAAGCTTTCTTT. It translates to CASSLAVESTEAFF.

This clonotype appeared a single time. The chain recombines TRBV2 with TRBJ2-6, with a tentative D call TRBD1 (5 bases). The CDR3 has 17 residues. The germline V gene encodes CDR1 SNHLY and CDR2 FYNNEI. Trimming pared 5 bases from V and 0 bases from J, leaving 14 bases between. CDR3 loop: CASSQGHSFSGANVLTF. CDR3 in DNA: TGTGCCAGCAGTCAAGGACATTCTTTCTCTGGGGCCAACGTCCTGACTTTC.

At least ten counts were recorded for this clonotype. The chain joins TRBV7-2 to TRBJ1-5, with D perhaps TRBD1 (6 bases). Germline loops: CDR1 SGHTA, CDR2 FQGNSA. The CDR3 has 15 amino acids. Between the trimmed V and J ends, which lost 5 bases and 3 bases, there was a span of 14 bases. CDR3 DNA sequence: TGTGCCAGCAGCCCCGAGGGGGGAGCCAATCAGCCCCAGCATTTT. It yields the protein CASSPEGGANQPQHF.

The rearrangement uses TRBV7-2 and TRBJ2-5; 9 nucleotides line up with TRBD1. The CDR3 is 14 residues long. From germline, CDR1 is SGHTA and CDR2 FQGNSA. Losses at the gene ends were 5 bases for V and 6 bases for J; bases not matched to a gene: 7. The CDR3 is CASSRTGGGKTQYF. DNA of the CDR3: TGTGCCAGCAGCCGAACAGGGGGCGGGAAGACCCAGTACTTC.

In this sample, this clonotype turned up many times. The V call is TRBV29-1, the J call TRBJ2-5, with D possibly matching TRBD1 (5 bases). This CDR3 has 11 residues. V was clipped by 4 bases and J by 4 bases, with 7 bases between them. Germline V gene sequence: CDR1 SQVTM, CDR2 ANQGSEA. The CDR3 sequence is CSVGQRETQYF. In DNA form, the CDR3 reads TGCAGCGTTGGACAGAGAGAGACCCAGTACTTC.

This clonotype was seen repeatedly, ten times or more. The chain combines TRBV10-3 with TRBJ2-3, with unresolved D. The CDR3 contains 14 residues. V lost 2 bases and J 2 bases, leaving 8 bases between the germline ends. Germline V gene lookup returns CDR1 ENHRY and CDR2 SYGVKD. Here the CDR3 reads CAISEVVLTDTQYF. The DNA of the CDR3 is TGTGCCATCAGTGAGGTGGTCCTCACAGATACGCAGTATTTT.

This clonotype was seen a few times. V and J are TRBV4-1 and TRBJ1-1; D is ambiguous. This CDR3 has 14 residues. V lost 1 base to trimming and J lost 7 bases, with 13 bases between them. Germline CDR1 MGHRA, CDR2 YSYEKL. The CDR3 region has the DNA TGCGCCAGCAGCCAAGTCGCGGGCGAGGGTGAAGCTTTCTTT. It codes for CASSQVAGEGEAFF.

The V and J genes are TRBV2 and TRBJ2-2, with D uncertain. Germline lookup yields CDR1 SNHLY and CDR2 FYNNEI. Trimming left V 1 base short and J 1 base short, with 7 bases between. The CDR3 has 15 residues. DNA of the CDR3: TGTGCCAGCAGTGAAGGTCTGGAGAACACCGGGGAGCTGTTTTTT. Translation: CASSEGLENTGELFF.

This clonotype was observed a handful of times. J is TRBJ2-7 and V is TRBV7-2, with TRBD2 identical over 10 bases. The V gene's germline CDR1 is SGHTA and CDR2 FQGNSA. Trimming cost V 2 bases and J 0 bases; bases outside gene matches: 10. This CDR3 is 18 amino acids long. The CDR3 DNA is TGTGCCAGCAGCTTACGCCCTTCCGGGACTAGCGTCTCCTACGAGCAGTACTTC. It specifies CASSLRPSGTSVSYEQYF.

J is TRBJ2-1 and V is TRBV20-1, with TRBD2 identical over 10 bases. Germline CDR1 reads DFQATT; CDR2 reads SNEGSKA (reference sequence). Trimming cost V 7 bases and J 6 bases; bases outside gene matches: 9. The CDR3 spans 14 residues. CDR3 loop: CSVSSGGAVNEQFF. The CDR3 DNA reads TGCAGTGTAAGCAGCGGGGGGGCCGTCAATGAGCAGTTCTTC.